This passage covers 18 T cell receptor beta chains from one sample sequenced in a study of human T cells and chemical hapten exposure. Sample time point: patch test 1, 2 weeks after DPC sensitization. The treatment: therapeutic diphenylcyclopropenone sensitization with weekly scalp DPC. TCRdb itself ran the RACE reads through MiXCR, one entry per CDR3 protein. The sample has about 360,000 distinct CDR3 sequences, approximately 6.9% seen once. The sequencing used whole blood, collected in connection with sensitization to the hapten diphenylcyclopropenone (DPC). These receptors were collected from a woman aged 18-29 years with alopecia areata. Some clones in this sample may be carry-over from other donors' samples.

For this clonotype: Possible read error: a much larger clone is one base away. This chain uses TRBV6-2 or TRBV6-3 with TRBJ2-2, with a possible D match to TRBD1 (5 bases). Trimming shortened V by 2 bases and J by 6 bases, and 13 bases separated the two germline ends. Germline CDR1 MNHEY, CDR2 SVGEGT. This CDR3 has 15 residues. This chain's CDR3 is CASSYTESGPGELFF. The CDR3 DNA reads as TGTGCCAGCAGTTACACAGAGTCAGGGCCCGGGGAGCTGTTTTTT.

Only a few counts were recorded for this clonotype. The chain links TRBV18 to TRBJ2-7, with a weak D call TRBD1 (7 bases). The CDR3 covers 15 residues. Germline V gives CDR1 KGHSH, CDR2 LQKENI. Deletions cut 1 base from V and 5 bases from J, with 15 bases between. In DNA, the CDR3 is TGTGCCAGCTCACCACAGTCAGGGGGGCGCCACGAGCAGTACTTC. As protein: CASSPQSGGRHEQYF.

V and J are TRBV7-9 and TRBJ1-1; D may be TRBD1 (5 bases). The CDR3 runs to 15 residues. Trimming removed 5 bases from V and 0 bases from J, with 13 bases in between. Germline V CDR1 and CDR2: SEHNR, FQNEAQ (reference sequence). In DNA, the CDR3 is TGTGCCAGCAGCCCAAAAGGGGCCCTGAACACTGAAGCTTTCTTT. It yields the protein CASSPKGALNTEAFF.

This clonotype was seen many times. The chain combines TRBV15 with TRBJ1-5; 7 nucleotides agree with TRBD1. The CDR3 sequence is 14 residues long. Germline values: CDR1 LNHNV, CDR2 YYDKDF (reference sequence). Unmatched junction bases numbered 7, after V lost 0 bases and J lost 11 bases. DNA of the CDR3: TGTGCCACCAGCAGAGATCTGACAGGGAGGTCCCAGCATTTT. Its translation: CATSRDLTGRSQHF.

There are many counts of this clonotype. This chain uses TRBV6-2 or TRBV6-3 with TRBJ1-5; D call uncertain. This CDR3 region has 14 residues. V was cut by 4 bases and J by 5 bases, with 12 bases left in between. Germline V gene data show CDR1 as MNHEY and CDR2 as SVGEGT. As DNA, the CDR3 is TGTGCCAGCAGTTGGCGAACAGATTATCAGCCCCAGCATTTT. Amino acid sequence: CASSWRTDYQPQHF.

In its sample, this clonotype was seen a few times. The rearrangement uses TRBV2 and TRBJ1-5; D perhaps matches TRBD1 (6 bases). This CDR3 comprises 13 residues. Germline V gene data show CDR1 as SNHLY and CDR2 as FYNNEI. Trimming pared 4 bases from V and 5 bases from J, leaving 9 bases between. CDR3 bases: TGTGCCAGCAGTGGAGAGGGGGATCAGCCCCAGCATTTT. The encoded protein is CASSGEGDQPQHF.

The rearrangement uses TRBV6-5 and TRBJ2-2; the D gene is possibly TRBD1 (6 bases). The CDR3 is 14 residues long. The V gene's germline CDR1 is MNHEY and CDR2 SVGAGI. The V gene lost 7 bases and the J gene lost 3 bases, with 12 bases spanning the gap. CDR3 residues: CASNLGQYTGELFF. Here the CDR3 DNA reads TGTGCCAGCAATCTAGGACAGTACACCGGGGAGCTGTTTTTT.

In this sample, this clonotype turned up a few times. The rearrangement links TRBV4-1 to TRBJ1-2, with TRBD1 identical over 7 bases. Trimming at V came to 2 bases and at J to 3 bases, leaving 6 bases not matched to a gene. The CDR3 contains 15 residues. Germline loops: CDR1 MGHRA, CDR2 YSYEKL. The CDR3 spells CASSQPTQGDYGYTF. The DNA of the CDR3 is TGCGCCAGCAGCCAACCAACCCAGGGGGACTATGGCTACACCTTC.

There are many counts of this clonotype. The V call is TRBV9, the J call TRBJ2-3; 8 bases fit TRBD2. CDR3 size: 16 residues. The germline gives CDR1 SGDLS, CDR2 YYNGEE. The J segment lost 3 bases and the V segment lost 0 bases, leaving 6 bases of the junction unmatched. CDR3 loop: CASSVGASGQTDTQYF. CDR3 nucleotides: TGTGCCAGCAGCGTAGGGGCTAGCGGGCAGACAGATACGCAGTATTTT. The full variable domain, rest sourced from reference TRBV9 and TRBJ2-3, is DSGVTQTPKHLITATGQRVTLRCSPRSGDLSVYWYQQSLDQGLQFLIQYYNGEERAKGNILERFSAQQFPDLHSELNLSSLELGDSALYFCASSVGASGQTDTQYFGPGTRLTVL.

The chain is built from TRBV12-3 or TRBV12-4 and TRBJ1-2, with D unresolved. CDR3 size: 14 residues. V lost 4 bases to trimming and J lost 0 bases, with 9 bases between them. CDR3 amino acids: CASSSDTANYGYTF. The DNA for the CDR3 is TGTGCCAGCAGTTCAGACACAGCTAACTATGGCTACACCTTC.

The CDR3 DNA reads as TGTGCCAGCAGGGGGACAGGGGGAATAGATACGCAGTATTTT. This translates into CASRGTGGIDTQYF. The chain is built from TRBV12-3 or TRBV12-4 and TRBJ2-3, with 11 positions matching TRBD1. The CDR3 consists of 14 residues. The junction had 4 bases not matched to a gene; V was cut back by 6 bases and J by 5 bases.

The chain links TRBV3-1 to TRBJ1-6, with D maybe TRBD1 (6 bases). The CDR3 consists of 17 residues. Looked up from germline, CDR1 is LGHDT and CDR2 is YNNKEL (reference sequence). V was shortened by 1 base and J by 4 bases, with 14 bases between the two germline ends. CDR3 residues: CASSQGRGAYYNSPLHF. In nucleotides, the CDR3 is TGTGCCAGCAGCCAAGGGAGGGGGGCCTATTATAATTCACCCCTCCACTTT.

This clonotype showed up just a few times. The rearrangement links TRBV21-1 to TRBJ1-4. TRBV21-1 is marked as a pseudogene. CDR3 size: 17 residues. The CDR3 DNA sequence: TGTGCCAGCAGCAAAGTTGACGATAGGGCAACTAATGAAAAACTGTTTTTT. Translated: CASSKVDDRATNEKLFF.

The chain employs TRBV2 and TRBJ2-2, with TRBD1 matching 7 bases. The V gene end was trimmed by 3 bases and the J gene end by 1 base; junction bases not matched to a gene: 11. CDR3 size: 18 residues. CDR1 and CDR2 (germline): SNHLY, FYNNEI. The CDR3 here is CASSDSTGEDLNTGELFF. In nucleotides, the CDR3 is TGTGCCAGCAGTGATTCTACAGGGGAAGATTTGAACACCGGGGAGCTGTTTTTT.

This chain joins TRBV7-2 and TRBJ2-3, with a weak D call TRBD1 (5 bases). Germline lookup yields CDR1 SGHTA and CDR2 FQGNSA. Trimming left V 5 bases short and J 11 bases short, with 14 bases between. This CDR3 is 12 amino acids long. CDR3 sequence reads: CASSPLGRLQYF. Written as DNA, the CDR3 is TGTGCCAGCAGCCCCTTGGGGCGGTTGCAGTATTTT.

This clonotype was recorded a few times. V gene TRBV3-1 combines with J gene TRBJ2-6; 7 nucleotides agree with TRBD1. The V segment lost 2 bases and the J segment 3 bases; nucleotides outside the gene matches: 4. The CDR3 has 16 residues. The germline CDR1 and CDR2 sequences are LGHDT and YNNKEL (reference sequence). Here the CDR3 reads CASSQRTGVGANVLTF. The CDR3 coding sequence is TGTGCCAGCAGCCAAAGAACAGGGGTTGGGGCCAACGTCCTGACTTTC.

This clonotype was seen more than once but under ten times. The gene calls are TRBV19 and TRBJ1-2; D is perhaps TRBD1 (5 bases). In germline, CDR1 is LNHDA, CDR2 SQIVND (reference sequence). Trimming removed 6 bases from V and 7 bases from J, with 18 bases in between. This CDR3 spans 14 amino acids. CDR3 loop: CASRQLQGIGGYTF. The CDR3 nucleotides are TGTGCCAGTAGACAACTCCAGGGTATCGGTGGCTACACCTTC.

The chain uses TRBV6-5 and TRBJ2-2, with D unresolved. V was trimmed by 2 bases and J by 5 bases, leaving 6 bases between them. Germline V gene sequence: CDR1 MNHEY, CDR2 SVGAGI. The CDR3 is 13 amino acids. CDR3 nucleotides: TGTGCCAGCAGTTACGCTTGGACCGGGGAGCTGTTTTTT. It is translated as CASSYAWTGELFF.